This T cell receptor beta chain was retrieved from a study of cytomegalovirus exposure and HLA in healthy donors. This clone was observed a handful of times. Its antigen is as yet unknown. This specimen includes other DNA sequences encoding the same CDR3. General study findings and limits: HLA restriction was apparent for most CMV-associated TCR beta chains in a later analysis. Roughly even sequencing depth across donors was the assumption behind the presence/absence analyses. In vitro assays verified that a few CMV-associated chains recognized CMV antigens specifically.

Trimming removed 0 bases at V and 7 bases at J, with 10 bases between. Germline V gene sequence: CDR1 WNHNN, CDR2 SYGVQD (reference sequence). The CDR3 runs 14 residues. The PCR contained 60 Vbeta and 13 Jbeta primers. As handled by the study authors: In a later analysis, the count reached some 75 million unique TCR beta chains, with 8.5 million to 14 million shared. Method: immunoSEQ multiplex PCR; TCRdb's copy keeps in-frame clones and lacks some. V, J and clone size are those of that table, while D and trimming were read from the DNA. The repertoire holds tens of thousands of clones, with around 75% as singletons.

The sequenced sample consisted of PBMCs. This chain uses TRBV10-1 with TRBJ2-1; D is undetermined. This TCR was recovered from a man between 60 and 75 years old in good health and CMV-seropositive. CDR3 DNA sequence: TGCGCCAGCAGTGAGTCGAAACTTCTGAATGAGCAGTTCTTC. Amino acids: CASSESKLLNEQFF.